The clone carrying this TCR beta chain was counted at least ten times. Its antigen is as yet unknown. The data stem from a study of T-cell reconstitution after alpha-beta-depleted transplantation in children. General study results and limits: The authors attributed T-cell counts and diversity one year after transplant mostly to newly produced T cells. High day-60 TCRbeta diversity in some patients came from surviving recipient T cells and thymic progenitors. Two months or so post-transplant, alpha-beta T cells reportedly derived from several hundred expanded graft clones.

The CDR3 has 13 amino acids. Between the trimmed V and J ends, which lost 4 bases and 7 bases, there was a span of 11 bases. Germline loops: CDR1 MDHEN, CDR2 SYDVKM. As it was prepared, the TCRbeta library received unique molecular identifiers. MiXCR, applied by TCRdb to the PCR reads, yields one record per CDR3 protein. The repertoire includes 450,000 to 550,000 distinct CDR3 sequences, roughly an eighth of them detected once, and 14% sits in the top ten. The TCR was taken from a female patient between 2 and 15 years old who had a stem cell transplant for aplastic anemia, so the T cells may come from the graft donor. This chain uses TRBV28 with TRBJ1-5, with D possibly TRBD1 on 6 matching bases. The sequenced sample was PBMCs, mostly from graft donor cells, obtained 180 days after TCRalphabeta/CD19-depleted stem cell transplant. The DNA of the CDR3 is TGTGCCAGCAGTTGGGGGCTGGAGCAGCCCCAGCATTTT. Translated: CASSWGLEQPQHF.